Each of the 13 T cell receptor beta chains below was sequenced from the same sample in a study of blood T cell repertoires in COVID-19. The assay was immunoSEQ multiplex PCR, and TCRdb's table has in-frame clones only and misses some. The sample has around 300,000 clones, about 83% seen once. The sequencing sample was made of peripheral blood. Receptor source: a woman aged 45-59 years who had recovered from COVID-19.

The CDR3 nucleotides read TGTGCCAGCAGGTCCCGGACAATCCTACAAGAGACCCAGTACTTC. This translates into CASRSRTILQETQYF. This chain links TRBV7-9 with TRBJ2-5, with D possibly TRBD1 on 5 matching bases. The V end was cut by 6 bases, the J end by 2 bases, with 16 bases between. The CDR3 length is 15 residues. Germline values: CDR1 SEHNR, CDR2 FQNEAQ (reference sequence).

The chain combines TRBV19 with TRBJ2-1, with 7 bases aligning to TRBD2. CDR3 length: 15 amino acids. Per the germline V gene, CDR1 is LNHDA and CDR2 is SQIVND (reference sequence). V shed 3 bases and J 7 bases; nucleotides not matched to a gene: 9. The CDR3 nucleotides are TGTGCCAGTAGTATCTTCGGGACGGGAGGAAATGAGCAGTTCTTC. Its translation: CASSIFGTGGNEQFF.

V gene TRBV4-3 combines with J gene TRBJ1-4, with 8 bases matching TRBD1. V was pared by 0 bases and J by 5 bases, with 2 bases of the junction left unmatched. This CDR3 comprises 15 residues. In germline, CDR1 is LGHNA, CDR2 YSLEER. Written as DNA, the CDR3 is TGCGCCAGCAGCCAAGAGTACAGGGGGAATGAAAAACTGTTTTTT. Protein: CASSQEYRGNEKLFF.

The V gene is TRBV18, the J gene TRBJ2-2; D gene unclear. Germline values: CDR1 KGHSH, CDR2 LQKENI. Trimming took 2 bases from V and 2 from J, leaving 6 bases between them. The CDR3 length is 14 residues. For the CDR3, the DNA is TGTGCCAGCTCACCAGACACTAACACCGGGGAGCTGTTTTTT. It specifies CASSPDTNTGELFF.

The V gene is TRBV4-3, the J gene TRBJ1-5; TRBD1 aligns across 10 bases. Germline assignment: CDR1 LGHNA and CDR2 YSLEER. This CDR3 has 15 residues. After removal of 2 bases from V and 4 bases from J, the junction contained 2 bases not matched to a gene. CDR3 bases: TGCGCCAGCAGCCAATCGGACAGGGGGAATCAGCCCCAGCATTTT. Translation: CASSQSDRGNQPQHF.

The V gene is TRBV15, the J gene TRBJ1-1; D is perhaps TRBD1 (6 bases). In germline, CDR1 is LNHNV, CDR2 YYDKDF (reference sequence). The CDR3 is 15 residues long. The V gene lost 0 bases and the J gene lost 1 base, with 9 bases spanning the gap. The CDR3 DNA is TGTGCCACCAGCAGAGATACAGGGTCGAACACTGAAGCTTTCTTT. Its translation: CATSRDTGSNTEAFF.

This chain connects TRBV7-2 to TRBJ2-1; tentatively, D is TRBD2 (6 bases). The CDR3 covers 18 residues. The germline CDR1 and CDR2 sequences are SGHTA and FQGNSA. V shed 5 bases and J shed 0 bases, with 20 bases lying between them. The CDR3 region has the DNA TGTGCCAGCAGCCCTCGAGGGAGGCCTTCTAGCTCCTACAATGAGCAGTTCTTC. It yields the protein CASSPRGRPSSSYNEQFF.

The V and J genes are TRBV18 and TRBJ2-3; unclear D gene. V lost 0 bases and J 3 bases, leaving 10 bases between the germline ends. Germline values: CDR1 KGHSH, CDR2 LQKENI. This CDR3 has 15 residues. The chain's CDR3 is CASSPPVSETDTQYF. Written as DNA, the CDR3 is TGTGCCAGCTCACCACCGGTTTCAGAAACAGATACGCAGTATTTT.

This rearrangement joins TRBV5-6 to TRBJ2-3, with 12 bases matching TRBD1. This CDR3 region has 19 residues. Germline CDR1 and CDR2: SGHDT and YYEEEE. V shed 4 bases, J shed 4 bases, and the junction held 16 bases outside the gene matches. CDR3 sequence reads: CASSETGTGGGWSPDTQYF. The CDR3 region has the DNA TGTGCCAGCAGCGAAACCGGGACAGGGGGCGGTTGGAGCCCAGATACGCAGTATTTT.

The J gene is TRBJ2-6, the V gene TRBV29-1; D may be TRBD2 (5 bases). The germline V gene has CDR1 SQVTM and CDR2 ANQGSEA. V dropped 4 bases and J dropped 0 bases, with 7 bases sitting between them. This CDR3 is built from 14 residues. The CDR3 DNA follows: TGCAGCGTTGCTACTAGCTCTGGGGCCAACGTCCTGACTTTC. This translates into CSVATSSGANVLTF.

This chain connects TRBV11-3 to TRBJ2-7; 7 bases fit TRBD1. V gave up 5 bases and J gave up 4 bases; unmatched junction bases: 8. CDR3 length equals 14 residues. Germline V gives CDR1 SGHNT, CDR2 YENEEA. This CDR3 is CASSRQGDGYEQYF. CDR3 nucleotides: TGTGCCAGCAGCCGGCAGGGGGACGGATACGAGCAGTACTTC.

This clone was seen only a few times. V is TRBV4-1 and J is TRBJ2-3, with 8 bases fitting TRBD2. Trimming at V came to 7 bases and at J to 3 bases, leaving 6 bases not matched to a gene. The CDR3 runs to 14 residues. Germline loops: CDR1 MGHRA, CDR2 YSYEKL. The CDR3 region has the DNA TGCGCCAGCAAGAGTCTAGCGGGTACAGATACGCAGTATTTT. This gives the protein CASKSLAGTDTQYF.

CDR3 sequence: CASSATGLASGELFF. DNA of the CDR3: TGCGCCAGCAGCGCAACGGGACTAGCATCCGGGGAGCTGTTTTTT. The chain joins TRBV4-1 to TRBJ2-2, with 9 bases fitting TRBD2. The CDR3 is made up of 15 amino acids. Germline V gene sequence: CDR1 MGHRA, CDR2 YSYEKL. Losses at the gene ends were 5 bases for V and 6 bases for J; bases not matched to a gene: 7.